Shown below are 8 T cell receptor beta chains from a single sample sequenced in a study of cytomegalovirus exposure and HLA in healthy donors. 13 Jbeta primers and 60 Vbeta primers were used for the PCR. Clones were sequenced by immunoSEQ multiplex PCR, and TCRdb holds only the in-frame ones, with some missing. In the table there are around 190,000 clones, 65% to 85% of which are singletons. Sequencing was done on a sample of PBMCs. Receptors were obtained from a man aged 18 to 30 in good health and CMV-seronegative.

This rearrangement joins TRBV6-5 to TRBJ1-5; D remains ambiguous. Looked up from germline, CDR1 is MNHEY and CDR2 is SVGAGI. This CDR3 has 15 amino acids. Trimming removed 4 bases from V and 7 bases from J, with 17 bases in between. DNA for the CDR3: TGTGCCAGCAGTTCTAGTTACCTGGATCCCCAGCCCCAGCATTTT. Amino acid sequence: CASSSSYLDPQPQHF.

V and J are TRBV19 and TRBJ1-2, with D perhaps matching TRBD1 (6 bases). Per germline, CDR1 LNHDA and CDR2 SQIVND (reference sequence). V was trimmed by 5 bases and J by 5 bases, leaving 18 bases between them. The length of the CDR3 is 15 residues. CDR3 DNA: TGTGCCAGTAGTCCCCGGGGGGGCGCATCTTATGGCTACACCTTC. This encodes CASSPRGGASYGYTF.

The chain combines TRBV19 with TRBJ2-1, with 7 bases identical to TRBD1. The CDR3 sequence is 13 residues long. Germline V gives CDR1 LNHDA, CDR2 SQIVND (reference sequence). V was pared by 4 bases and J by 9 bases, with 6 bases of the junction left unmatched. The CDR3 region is CASSNRGGGEQFF. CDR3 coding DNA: TGTGCCAGTAGTAATCGAGGGGGCGGTGAGCAGTTCTTC.

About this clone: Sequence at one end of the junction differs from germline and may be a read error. CDR3 DNA sequence: TGCGCCAGCAGCGCGATGGGGACAGGTACGCAGTATTTT. Residues: CASSAMGTGTQYF. The gene calls are TRBV10-1 and TRBJ2-3; 8 nucleotides agree with TRBD1. The CDR3 loop spans 13 amino acids. Germline assignment: CDR1 WNHNN and CDR2 SYGVQD (reference sequence).

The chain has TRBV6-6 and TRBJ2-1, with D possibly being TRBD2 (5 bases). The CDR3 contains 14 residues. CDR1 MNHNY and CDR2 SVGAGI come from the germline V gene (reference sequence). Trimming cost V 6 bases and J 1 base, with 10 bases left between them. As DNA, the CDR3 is TGTGCCAGCAGGGGAGACTATTCCTACAATGAGCAGTTCTTC. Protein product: CASRGDYSYNEQFF.

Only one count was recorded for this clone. The CDR3: CASNNRRTSGSYTQYF. The CDR3 DNA is TGTGCCAGCAACAATAGACGGACTAGCGGGAGTTATACGCAGTATTTT. The chain recombines TRBV28 with TRBJ2-3; 13 positions match TRBD2. CDR3 size: 16 residues. Germline V gene sequence: CDR1 MDHEN, CDR2 SYDVKM. Trimming at V came to 7 bases and at J to 7 bases, leaving 11 bases not matched to a gene.

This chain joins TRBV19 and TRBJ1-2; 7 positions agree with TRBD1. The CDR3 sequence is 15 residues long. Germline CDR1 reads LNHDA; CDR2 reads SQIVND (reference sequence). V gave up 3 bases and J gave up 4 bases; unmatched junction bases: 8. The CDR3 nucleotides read TGTGCCAGTAGTATCCCGATGGGACAGCCCTATGGCTACACCTTC. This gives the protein CASSIPMGQPYGYTF.

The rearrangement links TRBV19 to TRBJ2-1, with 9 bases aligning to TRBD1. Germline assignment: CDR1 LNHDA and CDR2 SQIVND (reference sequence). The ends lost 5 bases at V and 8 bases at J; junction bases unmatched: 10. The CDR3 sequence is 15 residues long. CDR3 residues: CASSPRQGGIDEQFF. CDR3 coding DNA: TGTGCCAGTAGTCCGAGACAGGGGGGGATAGATGAGCAGTTCTTC. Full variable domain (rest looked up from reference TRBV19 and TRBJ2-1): DGGITQSPKYLFRKEGQNVTLSCEQNLNHDAMYWYRQDPGQGLRLIYYSQIVNDFQKGDIAEGYSVSREKKESFPLTVTSAQKNPTAFYLCASSPRQGGIDEQFFGPGTRLTVL.